The clone carrying this T cell receptor beta chain was found a few times. The antigen is unknown. Reverse transcription of all isolated RNA meant that expressed TCRB transcripts were sequenced. The data were produced by immunoSEQ multiplex PCR, yet TCRdb's version contains in-frame clones alone and is incomplete. The sample includes more than 250,000 clones, more than 13% of them seen just once. The sample comes from a study of beta chain features in type 1 diabetes. Points from the study as a whole: All four CD4+ subsets of Type 1 diabetes patients contained TCRB CDR3s that were moderately but significantly shorter. For patients, the naive, central memory and Treg TCRB repertoires appeared more alike than for healthy donors.

Germline V gives CDR1 SGHAT, CDR2 FQNNGV. Trimming pared 3 bases from V and 4 bases from J, leaving 12 bases between. This CDR3 is 14 amino acids long. This sequence joins TRBV11-2 and TRBJ1-1, with a weak D call TRBD1 (6 bases). The clonotype was recovered from a man younger than 45 with type 1 diabetes. Specimen: naive CD4+ T cells from blood. The chain's CDR3 is CASSFTDRATEAFF. The CDR3, as DNA: TGTGCCAGCAGCTTTACGGACAGAGCCACTGAAGCTTTCTTT.